One sample yielded the 24 T cell receptor beta chains listed below, sequenced in a study of radiation and T cells in renal cell carcinoma. Time point here: baseline pretreatment blood. The treatment denotes: 15 Gy SBRT to primary tumor, nephrectomy 4 weeks later. Assay used: immunoSEQ multiplex PCR; TCRdb lists only in-frame clones, some missing. This table holds some 150,000 clones, nearly 90% found once. The sample was blood, taken from a patient whose treatment included radiotherapy and nephrectomy. The receptors shown here come from a woman between 45 and 65 years old with renal cell carcinoma.

V is TRBV7-2 and J is TRBJ2-5; D gene uncertain. This CDR3 region has 14 residues. Trimming took off 1 base at V and 4 bases at J, with 10 bases between the two ends. The germline V gene encodes CDR1 SGHTA and CDR2 FQGNSA. The CDR3 region is CASSLGSPGETQYF. CDR3 bases: TGTGCCAGCAGCTTAGGGTCCCCAGGAGAGACCCAGTACTTC. The whole variable domain, filled in from reference TRBV7-2 and TRBJ2-5, reads GAGVSQSPSNKVTEKGKDVELRCDPISGHTALYWYRQSLGQGLEFLIYFQGNSAPDKSGLPSDRFSAERTGGSVSTLTIQRTQQEDSAVYLCASSLGSPGETQYFGPGTRLLVL.

The chain links TRBV6-5 to TRBJ1-1, with 7 bases lining up with TRBD1. Germline V gene data show CDR1 as MNHEY and CDR2 as SVGAGI. The CDR3 totals 15 residues. The V segment lost 6 bases and the J segment 0 bases; nucleotides outside the gene matches: 7. The CDR3 reads CASRRGTALNTEAFF. The DNA for the CDR3 is TGTGCCAGCAGGCGAGGGACAGCCTTGAACACTGAAGCTTTCTTT.

V is TRBV10-2 and J is TRBJ2-5; D tentatively reads TRBD1 or TRBD2 (7 bases each). V was cut by 0 bases and J by 3 bases, with 23 bases left in between. Germline V gives CDR1 WSHSY, CDR2 SAAADI. The CDR3 contains 19 residues. The CDR3 region has the DNA TGCGCCAGCAGTGAGTCCAGGTGGGGGAAGACAGGGAGGGAAGAGACCCAGTACTTC. Residues: CASSESRWGKTGREETQYF.

The table lists this clone with a few counts. The J gene is TRBJ2-2, the V gene TRBV18; D uncertain. V was cut by 4 bases and J by 7 bases, with 7 bases left in between. This CDR3 has 12 amino acids. Looked up from germline, CDR1 is KGHSH and CDR2 is LQKENI. The CDR3 region has the DNA TGTGCCAGCTCACAAGGTGTCGGGGAGCTGTTTTTT. It is translated as CASSQGVGELFF.

The genes are TRBV30 and TRBJ1-4; no reliable D call. V shed 5 bases and J shed 2 bases, with 3 bases lying between them. This CDR3 region has 11 residues. The germline V gene encodes CDR1 GTSNPN and CDR2 SVGIG (reference sequence). The CDR3: CAWGTNEKLFF. The CDR3 DNA reads TGTGCCTGGGGGACTAATGAAAAACTGTTTTTT.

This chain connects TRBV13 to TRBJ1-6, with a weak D call TRBD1 (5 bases). The germline V and J ends were trimmed by 3 bases and 0 bases, with 9 bases remaining between them. Germline CDR1 reads PRHDT; CDR2 reads FYEKMQ (reference sequence). The CDR3 sequence is 16 residues long. CDR3 loop: CASSFGGSSYNSPLHF. In DNA, the CDR3 is TGTGCCAGCAGCTTTGGGGGGAGCTCCTATAATTCACCCCTCCACTTT.

The chain couples TRBV18 to TRBJ2-1; TRBD2 is a possible D gene (6 bases). In germline, CDR1 is KGHSH, CDR2 LQKENI. V lost 2 bases and J lost 6, with 8 bases in between. CDR3 size: 13 residues. CDR3 DNA sequence: TGTGCCAGCTCACCAGGACTAATCAATGAGCAGTTCTTC. Amino acids: CASSPGLINEQFF.

This rearrangement joins TRBV4-2 to TRBJ1-4; D may be TRBD1 (5 bases). Germline V gene lookup returns CDR1 LGHNA and CDR2 YNFKEQ. The CDR3 is made up of 18 amino acids. V gave up 1 base and J gave up 1 base, with 16 bases separating them. Here the CDR3 DNA reads TGTGCCAGCAGCCAAGTTAGAGGGGCCGACGGAACTAATGAAAAACTGTTTTTT. Translated: CASSQVRGADGTNEKLFF.

The CDR3 nucleotides are TGTGCCAGCAGCCCCTCGACAGGGAGGGCCAAAAACATTCAGTACTTC. It yields the protein CASSPSTGRAKNIQYF. This chain uses TRBV14 with TRBJ2-4; possibly TRBD1 for D (7 bases). The V and J ends lost 4 bases and 1 base respectively, with 14 bases between them. CDR1 is SGHDN and CDR2 is FVKESK in the germline V gene. The CDR3 totals 16 residues.

Comments on this clone: The junction shows a germline mismatch at one end, possibly a read error. The gene calls are TRBV7-7 and TRBJ2-1; 11 positions agree with TRBD2. The CDR3 is 15 residues long. Germline lookup yields CDR1 SSHAT and CDR2 FNYEAQ (reference sequence). CDR3 in DNA: TGTGCTAGCAGCCAGGGACTAGCGGACTACAATGAGCAGTTCTTC. It codes for CASSQGLADYNEQFF.

V is TRBV29-1 and J is TRBJ2-5; 9 bases map to TRBD1. V trimming: 7 bases; J trimming: 2 bases; junction bases outside the gene matches: 2. CDR3 length: 12 amino acids. Germline loops: CDR1 SQVTM, CDR2 ANQGSEA. This CDR3 reads CSGGQGQETQYF. The CDR3 DNA follows: TGCAGCGGCGGACAGGGGCAAGAGACCCAGTACTTC.

The chain is built from TRBV23-1 and TRBJ2-3; the match to TRBD1 covers 7 bases. TRBV23-1 is designated an ORF whose function remains uncertain. Trimming at V came to 1 base and at J to 4 bases, leaving 11 bases not matched to a gene. The CDR3 is made up of 17 amino acids. The CDR3 protein is CASSQFLGQLGADTQYF. The CDR3 region has the DNA TGCGCCAGCAGTCAATTCCTGGGACAGCTAGGCGCAGATACGCAGTATTTT.

In DNA form, the CDR3 reads TGTGCCAGTAGTGGCCGGGACGCAGGTCGGGATGAGCAGTTCTTC. Residues: CASSGRDAGRDEQFF. The V and J genes are TRBV19 and TRBJ2-1; the D gene could be TRBD1 or TRBD2 (5 bases each). Trimming cost V 5 bases and J 8 bases, with 19 bases left between them. The CDR3 extends over 15 amino acids. CDR1 is LNHDA, CDR2 SQIVND, per germline (reference sequence).

The chain employs TRBV5-1 and TRBJ2-1; 7 bases align to TRBD1. Germline V gene sequence: CDR1 SGHRS, CDR2 YFSETQ. The J segment lost 2 bases and the V segment lost 4 bases, leaving 3 bases of the junction unmatched. This CDR3 contains 14 residues. CDR3: CASSVGQAYNEQFF. In nucleotides, the CDR3 is TGCGCCAGCAGCGTAGGACAGGCCTACAATGAGCAGTTCTTC.

The V and J genes are TRBV4-1 and TRBJ2-7, with D perhaps matching TRBD2 (5 bases). Looked up from germline, CDR1 is MGHRA and CDR2 is YSYEKL. V was trimmed by 0 bases and J by 0 bases, leaving 12 bases between them. The CDR3 spans 16 residues. The CDR3 region has the DNA TGCGCCAGCAGCCAAGAAACGGAGGTCCTCTCCTACGAGCAGTACTTC. Translation: CASSQETEVLSYEQYF.

The chain links TRBV6-6 to TRBJ2-1; tentative D call: TRBD1 (6 bases). The CDR3 covers 16 residues. The germline V gene encodes CDR1 MNHNY and CDR2 SVGAGI (reference sequence). V lost 0 bases to trimming and J lost 9 bases, with 18 bases between them. CDR3 bases: TGTGCCAGCAGTTACTCTGGGGCAGGGGAGAGGGGTGAGCAGTTCTTC. This sequence encodes CASSYSGAGERGEQFF.

On this clone: Other DNA sequences of this sample code for an identical CDR3. This chain connects TRBV5-1 to TRBJ2-1, with 11 bases aligning to TRBD2. The V segment lost 0 bases and the J segment 10 bases; nucleotides outside the gene matches: 6. Germline V gives CDR1 SGHRS, CDR2 YFSETQ. The CDR3 is made up of 15 amino acids. CDR3 DNA sequence: TGCGCCAGCAGCTTGGACCTAGCGGGGGGTCGGGAGCAGTTCTTC. Translating gives CASSLDLAGGREQFF.

The rearrangement links TRBV6-5 to TRBJ2-1, with D perhaps being TRBD1 or TRBD2 (5 bases each). Trimming cost V 10 bases and J 7 bases, with 17 bases left between them. Germline CDR1 MNHEY, CDR2 SVGAGI. The length of the CDR3 is 13 residues. CDR3 sequence reads: CATRPGPSNEQFF. The CDR3 bases are TGTGCCACCCGACCGGGGCCGAGTAATGAGCAGTTCTTC.

The chain recombines TRBV19 with TRBJ2-7, with D unresolved. The ends were cut back, 3 bases at V and 2 bases at J, with 14 bases in the middle. This CDR3 is 15 amino acids long. CDR1 LNHDA and CDR2 SQIVND come from the germline V gene (reference sequence). The CDR3: CASSISITRTYEQYF. CDR3 DNA sequence: TGTGCCAGTAGTATTTCCATTACGCGCACCTACGAGCAGTACTTC.

This chain uses TRBV5-6 with TRBJ1-1; 9 bases line up with TRBD1. The CDR3 has 17 residues. V gave up 3 bases and J gave up 3 bases; unmatched junction bases: 12. Germline assignment: CDR1 SGHDT and CDR2 YYEEEE. The DNA for the CDR3 is TGTGCCAGCAGCTGGGTAAGGACAGGGGCATGGGACACTGAAGCTTTCTTT. Its protein is CASSWVRTGAWDTEAFF.

The chain recombines TRBV12-5 with TRBJ1-4; D may be TRBD1 (5 bases). Germline CDR1 LGHNT, CDR2 FRNRAP. The ends were cut back, 1 base at V and 6 bases at J, with 9 bases in the middle. This CDR3 contains 14 residues. Written as DNA, the CDR3 is TGTGCTAGTGGTTTGGGCCAGGGATATGAAAAACTGTTTTTT. Its translation is CASGLGQGYEKLFF.

The J gene is TRBJ2-1, the V gene TRBV15, with TRBD2 matching over 7 bases. V shed 4 bases, J shed 4 bases, and the junction held 7 bases outside the gene matches. From germline, CDR1 is LNHNV and CDR2 YYDKDF (reference sequence). The CDR3 contains 15 residues. CDR3 nucleotides: TGTGCCACCAGCAACGGGCTAGCGGTTTACAATGAGCAGTTCTTC. Its protein product is CATSNGLAVYNEQFF.

The V and J genes are TRBV6-5 and TRBJ2-5; 7 bases fit TRBD1. The CDR3 covers 14 residues. Germline values: CDR1 MNHEY, CDR2 SVGAGI. V lost 7 bases, J lost 5 bases, and 10 bases stayed unmatched. In nucleotides, the CDR3 is TGTGCCAGCAAGGTGACAGGGTCGGTGGAGACCCAGTACTTC. Residues: CASKVTGSVETQYF.

Note on this clone: In this CDR3 the conserved last residue, phenylalanine or tryptophan, is missing, so a read error is likely. V is TRBV6-4 and J is TRBJ1-1; D unclear. Germline V gene sequence: CDR1 MRHNA, CDR2 SNTAGT. V shed 2 bases and J shed 1 base, with 26 bases lying between them. CDR3 size: 20 residues. The DNA for the CDR3 is TGTGCCAGCAGTGACGGGGTTAGGGAGGTAGATCAACTAGAGAACACTGAAGCTTTCTCT. This encodes CASSDGVREVDQLENTEAFS.